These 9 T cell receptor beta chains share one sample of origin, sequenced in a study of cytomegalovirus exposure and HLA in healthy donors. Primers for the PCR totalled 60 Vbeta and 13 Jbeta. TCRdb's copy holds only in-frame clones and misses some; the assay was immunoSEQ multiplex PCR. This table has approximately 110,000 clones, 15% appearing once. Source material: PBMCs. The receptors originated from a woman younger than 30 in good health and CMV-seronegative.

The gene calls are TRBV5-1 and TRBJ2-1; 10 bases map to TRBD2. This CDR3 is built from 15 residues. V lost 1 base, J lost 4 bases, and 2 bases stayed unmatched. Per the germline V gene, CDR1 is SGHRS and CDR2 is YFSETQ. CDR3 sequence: CASSLTSGEYNEQFF. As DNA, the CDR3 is TGCGCCAGCAGCTTGACTAGCGGGGAATACAATGAGCAGTTCTTC.

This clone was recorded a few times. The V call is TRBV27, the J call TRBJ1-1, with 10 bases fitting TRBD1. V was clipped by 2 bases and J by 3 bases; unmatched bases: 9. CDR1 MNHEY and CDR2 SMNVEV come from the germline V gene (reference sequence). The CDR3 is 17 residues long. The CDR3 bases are TGTGCCAGCAGTTTAGGGGGTGACAGGGGGCTGGACACTGAAGCTTTCTTT. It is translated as CASSLGGDRGLDTEAFF.

The CDR3 DNA reads as TGCGCCAGCGGCGGACTAGCGGGGGGAGATACGCAGTATTTT. This gives the protein CASGGLAGGDTQYF. This rearrangement joins TRBV5-1 to TRBJ2-3; 14 bases line up with TRBD2. The CDR3 extends over 14 amino acids. From germline, CDR1 is SGHRS and CDR2 YFSETQ. The J segment lost 5 bases and the V segment lost 7 bases, leaving 3 bases of the junction unmatched.

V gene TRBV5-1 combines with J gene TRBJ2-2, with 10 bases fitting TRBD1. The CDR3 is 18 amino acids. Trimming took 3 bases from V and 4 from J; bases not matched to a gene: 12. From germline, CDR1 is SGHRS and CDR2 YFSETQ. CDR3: CASSSLSGTGVFTGELFF. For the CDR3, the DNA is TGCGCCAGCAGCTCCTTATCCGGGACAGGGGTTTTCACCGGGGAGCTGTTTTTT. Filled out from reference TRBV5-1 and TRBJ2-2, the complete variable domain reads KAGVTQTPRYLIKTRGQQVTLSCSPISGHRSVSWYQQTPGQGLQFLFEYFSETQRNKGNFPGRFSGRQFSNSRSEMNVSTLELGDSALYLCASSSLSGTGVFTGELFFGEGSRLTVL.

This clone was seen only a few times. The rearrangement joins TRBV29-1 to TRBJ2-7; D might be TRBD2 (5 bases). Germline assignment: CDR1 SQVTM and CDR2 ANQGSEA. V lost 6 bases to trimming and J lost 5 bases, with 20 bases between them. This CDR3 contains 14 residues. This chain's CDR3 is CSVLGSGDSNEQYF. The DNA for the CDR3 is TGCAGCGTATTAGGGAGCGGAGACTCGAACGAGCAGTACTTC.

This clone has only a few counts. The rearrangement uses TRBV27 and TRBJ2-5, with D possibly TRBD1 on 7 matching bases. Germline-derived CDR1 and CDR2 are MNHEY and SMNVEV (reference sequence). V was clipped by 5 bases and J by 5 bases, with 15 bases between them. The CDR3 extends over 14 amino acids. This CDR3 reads CASSPTTGRETQYF. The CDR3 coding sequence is TGTGCCAGCAGTCCCACGACAGGGAGGGAGACCCAGTACTTC.

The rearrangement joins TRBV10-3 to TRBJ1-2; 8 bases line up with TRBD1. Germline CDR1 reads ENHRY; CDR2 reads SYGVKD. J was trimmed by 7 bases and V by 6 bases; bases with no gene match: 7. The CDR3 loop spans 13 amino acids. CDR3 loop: CAISSDREGGYTF. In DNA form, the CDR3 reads TGTGCCATCAGCTCGGACAGGGAGGGTGGCTACACCTTC.

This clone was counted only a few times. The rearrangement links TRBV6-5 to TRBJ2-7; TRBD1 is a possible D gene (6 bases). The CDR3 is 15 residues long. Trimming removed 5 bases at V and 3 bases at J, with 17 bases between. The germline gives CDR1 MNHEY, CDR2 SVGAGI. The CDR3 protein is CASSTRDTNYYEQYF. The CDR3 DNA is TGTGCCAGCAGTACCCGGGACACCAACTACTACGAGCAGTACTTC.

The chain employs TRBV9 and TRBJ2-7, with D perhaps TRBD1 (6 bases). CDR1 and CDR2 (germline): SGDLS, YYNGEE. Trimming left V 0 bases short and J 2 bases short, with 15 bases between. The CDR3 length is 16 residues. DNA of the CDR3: TGTGCCAGCAGCGTAGTTGAGGCAGGGGAAGCCTACGAGCAGTACTTC. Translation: CASSVVEAGEAYEQYF.